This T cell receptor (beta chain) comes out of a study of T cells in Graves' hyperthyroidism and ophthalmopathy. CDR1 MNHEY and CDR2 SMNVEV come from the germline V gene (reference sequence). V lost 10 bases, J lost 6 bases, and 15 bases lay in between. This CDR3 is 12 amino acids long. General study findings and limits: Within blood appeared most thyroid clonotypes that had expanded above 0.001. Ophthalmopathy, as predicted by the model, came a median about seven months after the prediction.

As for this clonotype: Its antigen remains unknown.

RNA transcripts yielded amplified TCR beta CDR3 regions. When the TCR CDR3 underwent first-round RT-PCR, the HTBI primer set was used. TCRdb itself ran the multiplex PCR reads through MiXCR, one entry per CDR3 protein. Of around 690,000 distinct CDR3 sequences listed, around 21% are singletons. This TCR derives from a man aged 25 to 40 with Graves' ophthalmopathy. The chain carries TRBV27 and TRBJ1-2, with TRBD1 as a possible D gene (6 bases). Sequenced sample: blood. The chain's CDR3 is CATGGGPDGYTF. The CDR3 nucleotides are TGTGCCACCGGTGGGGGGCCCGATGGCTACACCTTC.